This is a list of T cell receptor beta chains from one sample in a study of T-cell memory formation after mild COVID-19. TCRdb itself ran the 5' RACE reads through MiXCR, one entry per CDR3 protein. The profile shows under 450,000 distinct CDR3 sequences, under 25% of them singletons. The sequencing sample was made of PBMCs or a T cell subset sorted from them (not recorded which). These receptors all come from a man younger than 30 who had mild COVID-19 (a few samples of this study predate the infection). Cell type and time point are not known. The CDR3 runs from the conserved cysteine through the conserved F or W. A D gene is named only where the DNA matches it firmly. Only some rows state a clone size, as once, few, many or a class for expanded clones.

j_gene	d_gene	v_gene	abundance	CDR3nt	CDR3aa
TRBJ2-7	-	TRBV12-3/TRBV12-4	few	TGTGCCAGCATCCGGGGAGGAGGATCCTACGAGCAGTACTTC	CASIRGGGSYEQYF
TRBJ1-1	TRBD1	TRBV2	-	TGTGCCAGCAGTGGGGACAGGGCGAACACTGAAGCTTTCTTT	CASSGDRANTEAFF
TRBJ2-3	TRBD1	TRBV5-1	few	TGCGCCAGCAGCGGCGGGACAGGAGCTACGCAGTATTTT	CASSGGTGATQYF
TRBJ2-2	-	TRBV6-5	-	TGTGCCAGCAGTTCGGGACAATTCACCGGGGAGCTGTTTTTT	CASSSGQFTGELFF
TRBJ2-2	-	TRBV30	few	TGTGCCTGGAGTGGGGGGAGCTACACCGGGGAGCTGTTTTTT	CAWSGGSYTGELFF
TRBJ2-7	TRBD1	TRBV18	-	TGTGCCAGCTCACCAACAGGGGTGAGCTCCTACGAGCAGTACTTC	CASSPTGVSSYEQYF
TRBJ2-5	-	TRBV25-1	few	TGTGCCACCAGCCTCTCAGCGGGGACCCAGTACTTC	CATSLSAGTQYF
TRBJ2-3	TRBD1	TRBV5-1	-	TGCGCCAGCAGCTGGGACAGGGCTGGCACAGATACGCAGTATTTT	CASSWDRAGTDTQYF
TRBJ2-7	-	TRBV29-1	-	TGCAGCGTTTTCTGGGGAAACTCCTACGAGCAGTACTTC	CSVFWGNSYEQYF
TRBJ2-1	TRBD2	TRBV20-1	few	TGCAGTGCTACGGGACTAGCGGGGTCTAACTCCTACAATGAGCAGTTCTTC	CSATGLAGSNSYNEQFF
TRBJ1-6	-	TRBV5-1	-	TGCGCCAGCAGCCCGAGGGGAGGCTCCTATAATTCACCCCTCCACTTT	CASSPRGGSYNSPLHF
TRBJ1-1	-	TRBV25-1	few	TGTGCCAGCAGTGAATCAGGGTTGGACACTGAAGCTTTCTTT	CASSESGLDTEAFF
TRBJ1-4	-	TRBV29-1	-	TGCAGCGTTGATCTGCGGATAGCTAATGAAAAACTGTTTTTT	CSVDLRIANEKLFF
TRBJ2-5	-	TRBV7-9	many	TGTGCCAGCAGCTTAGCCAGGAAGGAGACCCAGTACTTC	CASSLARKETQYF
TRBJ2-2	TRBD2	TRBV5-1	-	TGCGCCAGCAGCCCCGGACTAGCGGGGGGCCTCACCGGGGAGCTGTTTTTT	CASSPGLAGGLTGELFF
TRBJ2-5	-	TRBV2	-	TGTGCCAGCAGTGAAACCCGCACCCAGTACTTC	CASSETRTQYF
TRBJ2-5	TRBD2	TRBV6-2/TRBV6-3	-	TGTGCCAGCAGCACCCACAAAGGGAGGGCCCAGTACTTC	CASSTHKGRAQYF
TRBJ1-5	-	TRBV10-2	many	TGCGCCAGCAGTGAGAGTCACCTTAATCAGCCCCAGCATTTT	CASSESHLNQPQHF
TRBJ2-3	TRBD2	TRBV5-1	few	TGCGCCAGCAGCTTCCTCCGGCGGGGGGAACCAGATACGCAGTATTTT	CASSFLRRGEPDTQYF
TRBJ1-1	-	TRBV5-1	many	TGCGCCAGCAGCGATCCAGGGAAGGCAGCTTTCTTT	CASSDPGKAAFF
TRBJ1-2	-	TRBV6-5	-	TGTGCCAGCAGTTACTCGACAGGCCCCACGGGGGGCTACACCTTC	CASSYSTGPTGGYTF
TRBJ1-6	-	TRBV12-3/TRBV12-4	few	TGTGCCAGCAGTTTAATGAGGGATTCACCCCTCCACTTT	CASSLMRDSPLHF
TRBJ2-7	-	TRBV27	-	TGTGCCAGCGGATACGGGGCCTACGAGCAGTACTTC	CASGYGAYEQYF
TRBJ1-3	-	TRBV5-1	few	TGCGCCAGCAGCTTGGGACTGGAGCCTGGAAACACCATATATTTT	CASSLGLEPGNTIYF
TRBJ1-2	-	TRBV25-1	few	TGTGCCAGCATGGGGAATGGCTACACCTTC	CASMGNGYTF
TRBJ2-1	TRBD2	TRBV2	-	TGTGCCAGCAGTTGGACTAGCGGGGGGTATGAGCAGTTCTTC	CASSWTSGGYEQFF
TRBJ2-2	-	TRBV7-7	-	TGTGCTAGCAGCCGGCGCTCAGACAGGGAGGTCACCGGGGAGCTGTTTTTT	CASSRRSDREVTGELFF
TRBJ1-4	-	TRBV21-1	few	TGTGCCAGCAGCAAAGATAAGGAGGCGGATGAAAAACTGTTTTTT	CASSKDKEADEKLFF
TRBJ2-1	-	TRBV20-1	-	TGTAGTGCTAGACAGGGAGGCAATGAGCAGTTCTTC	CSARQGGNEQFF
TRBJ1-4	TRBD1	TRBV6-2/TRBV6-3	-	TGTGCCAGCAGACGGGACAGTGCAACTAATGAAAAACTGTTTTTT	CASRRDSATNEKLFF
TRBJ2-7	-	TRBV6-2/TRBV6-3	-	TGTGCCAGCATGGGCTTGGGCGAGCAGTACTTC	CASMGLGEQYF
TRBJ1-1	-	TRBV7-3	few	TGTGCCGCCGGAGACAGGACTGAAGCTTTCTTT	CAAGDRTEAFF
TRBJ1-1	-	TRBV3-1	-	TGTGCCAGCAGCCAAGACTATAGGGTCACTGAAGCTTTCTTT	CASSQDYRVTEAFF
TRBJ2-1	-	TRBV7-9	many	TGTGCCAGCAGCCGTGGGGGAGAGCAGTTCTTC	CASSRGGEQFF
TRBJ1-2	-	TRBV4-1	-	TGCGCCAGCAGCGGGACCCAGGCAGAAAACTATGGCTACACCTTC	CASSGTQAENYGYTF
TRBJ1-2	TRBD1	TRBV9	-	TGTGCCAGCAGCGTAGGAACAGGGGCCTACACCTTC	CASSVGTGAYTF
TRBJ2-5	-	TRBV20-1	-	TGCAGTGCTAGGACCCTAGGGGAGTGGGAGACCCAGTACTTC	CSARTLGEWETQYF
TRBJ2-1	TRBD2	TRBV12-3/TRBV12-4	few	TGTGCCAGTCTAAGCGGGGATAGCTCCTACAATGAGCAGTTCTTC	CASLSGDSSYNEQFF
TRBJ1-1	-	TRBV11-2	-	TGTGCCAGCAGCCCCAGGTACAGCCCGGGTACTGAAGCTTTCTTT	CASSPRYSPGTEAFF
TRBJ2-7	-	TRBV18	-	TGTGCCAGCTCACCATCGCAGTCCTACGAGCAGTACTTC	CASSPSQSYEQYF